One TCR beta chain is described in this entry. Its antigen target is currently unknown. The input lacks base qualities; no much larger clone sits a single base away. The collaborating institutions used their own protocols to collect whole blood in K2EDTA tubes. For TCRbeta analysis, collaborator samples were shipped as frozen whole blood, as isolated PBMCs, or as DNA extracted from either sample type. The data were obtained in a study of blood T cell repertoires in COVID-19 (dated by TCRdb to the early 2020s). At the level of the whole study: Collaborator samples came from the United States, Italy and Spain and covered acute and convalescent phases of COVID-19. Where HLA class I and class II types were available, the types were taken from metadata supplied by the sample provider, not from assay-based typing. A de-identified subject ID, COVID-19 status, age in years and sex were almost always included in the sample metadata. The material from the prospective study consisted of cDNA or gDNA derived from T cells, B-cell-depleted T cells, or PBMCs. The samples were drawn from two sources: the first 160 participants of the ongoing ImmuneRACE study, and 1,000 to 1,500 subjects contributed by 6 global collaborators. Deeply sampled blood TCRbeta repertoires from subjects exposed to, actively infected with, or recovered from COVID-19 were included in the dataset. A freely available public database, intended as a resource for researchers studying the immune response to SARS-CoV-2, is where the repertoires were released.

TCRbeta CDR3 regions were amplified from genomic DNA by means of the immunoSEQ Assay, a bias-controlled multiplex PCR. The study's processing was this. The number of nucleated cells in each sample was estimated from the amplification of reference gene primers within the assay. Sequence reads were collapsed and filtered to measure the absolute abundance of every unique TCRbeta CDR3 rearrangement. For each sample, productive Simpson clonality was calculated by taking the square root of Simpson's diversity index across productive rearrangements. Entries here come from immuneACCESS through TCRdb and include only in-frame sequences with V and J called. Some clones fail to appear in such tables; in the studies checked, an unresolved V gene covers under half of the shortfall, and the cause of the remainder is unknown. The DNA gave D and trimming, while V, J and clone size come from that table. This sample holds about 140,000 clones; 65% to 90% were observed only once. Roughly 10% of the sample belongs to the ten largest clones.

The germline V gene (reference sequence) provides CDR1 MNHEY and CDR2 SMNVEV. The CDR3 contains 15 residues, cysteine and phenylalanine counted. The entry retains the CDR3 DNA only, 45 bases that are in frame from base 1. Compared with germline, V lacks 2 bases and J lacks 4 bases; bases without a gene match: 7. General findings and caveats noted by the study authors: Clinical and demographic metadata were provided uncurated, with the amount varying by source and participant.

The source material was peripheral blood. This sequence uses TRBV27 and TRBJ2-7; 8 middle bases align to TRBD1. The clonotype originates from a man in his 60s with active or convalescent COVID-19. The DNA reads TGTGCCAGCAGTTTACGGCAGGGGGCTGGGTACGAGCAGTACTTC. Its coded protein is CASSLRQGAGYEQYF.